The 22 T cell receptor beta chains below all came from one sample that was sequenced in a study of patients and donors after allogeneic stem cell transplantation (dated by TCRdb to the early 2020s). The library was made by RT-PCR. The reads were generated on a NextSeq 550. TCRdb trimmed the raw reads at Q25, called clones with MiXCR and kept productive beta chains. Every distinct CDR3 protein forms one entry, paired with its most common genes and DNA. Recorded for this sample are about 960,000 distinct CDR3 sequences; more than 15% of them occurred a single time. The ten largest clones represent around 6% of the sample. The sequenced sample consisted of blood, either unsorted or a sorted T cell fraction (not recorded which). The receptor set was obtained from a human donor who was either an allogeneic HSCT recipient or a stem cell or donor lymphocyte infusion donor (not recorded which). It is not recorded whose cells these are; they may come from a transplant donor.

The chain is built from TRBV4-3 and TRBJ2-7; D not certain. There are 15 residues in the CDR3. Germline CDR1 and CDR2: LGHNA and YSLEER. The V gene lost 4 bases and the J gene lost 5 bases, with 18 bases spanning the gap. The CDR3 coding sequence is TGCGCCAGCAGCCCGGAGACGGTCGGGTCGAACGAGCAGTACTTC. Translation gives CASSPETVGSNEQYF.

The chain has TRBV7-9 and TRBJ1-4; D is unclear. The germline V gene has CDR1 SEHNR and CDR2 FQNEAQ (reference sequence). This CDR3 is built from 15 residues. V gave up 0 bases and J gave up 7 bases, with 12 bases separating them. CDR3 sequence reads: CASSLASGVGEKLFF. DNA for the CDR3: TGTGCCAGCAGCTTAGCCTCCGGGGTCGGTGAAAAACTGTTTTTT.

This clonotype came up many times. The chain recombines TRBV6-5 with TRBJ1-1; D ambiguous. The V and J ends lost 2 bases and 4 bases respectively, with 11 bases between them. Per germline, CDR1 MNHEY and CDR2 SVGAGI. The CDR3 extends over 14 amino acids. The CDR3 DNA follows: TGTGCCAGCAGTTACCCCCGACGGGTCACTGAAGCTTTCTTT. Amino acid sequence: CASSYPRRVTEAFF.

This clonotype occurred a few times. The chain recombines TRBV4-3 with TRBJ1-4; D remains ambiguous. The germline gives CDR1 LGHNA, CDR2 YSLEER. V lost 0 bases, J lost 0 bases, and 8 bases lay in between. The CDR3 is 16 residues long. In DNA form, the CDR3 reads TGCGCCAGCAGCCAAGAGGTGGCGGCAACTAATGAAAAACTGTTTTTT. It yields the protein CASSQEVAATNEKLFF.

The chain is built from TRBV20-1 and TRBJ2-7; the match to TRBD1 covers 8 bases. V shed 2 bases and J 1 base; nucleotides not matched to a gene: 4. The CDR3 spans 14 residues. In germline, CDR1 is DFQATT, CDR2 SNEGSKA (reference sequence). DNA of the CDR3: TGCAGTGCTAGATTTACAGGGGGTTCCTACGAGCAGTACTTC. Its protein is CSARFTGGSYEQYF.

A few counts support this clonotype. The rearrangement uses TRBV20-1 and TRBJ2-7; 10 positions match TRBD2. The germline gives CDR1 DFQATT, CDR2 SNEGSKA (reference sequence). The trim removed 5 bases at V and 4 bases at J, leaving 8 bases unmatched. The CDR3 is 14 amino acids. The CDR3 region has the DNA TGCAGTGCTGCAGCGGGAGGGCCAGGATACGAGCAGTACTTC. Translated: CSAAAGGPGYEQYF.

The V gene is TRBV2, the J gene TRBJ1-6; possibly TRBD1 for D (5 bases). In germline, CDR1 is SNHLY, CDR2 FYNNEI. Trimming took off 6 bases at V and 9 bases at J, with 24 bases between the two ends. There are 17 residues in the CDR3. This CDR3 is CASRLDSFRQKGSPLHF. For the CDR3, the DNA is TGTGCCAGCAGACTAGACAGCTTCAGGCAAAAGGGTTCACCCCTCCACTTT.

This chain connects TRBV6-2 or TRBV6-3 to TRBJ2-1; D gene uncertain. The CDR3 length is 18 residues. Germline CDR1 MNHEY, CDR2 SVGEGT. The V and J ends lost 0 bases and 3 bases respectively, with 18 bases between them. In nucleotides, the CDR3 is TGTGCCAGCAGTTACTCGAAGGCAGACCATTTTGGCTACAATGAGCAGTTCTTC. Translated, it gives CASSYSKADHFGYNEQFF.

The rearrangement links TRBV5-1 to TRBJ2-7; D is perhaps TRBD2 (5 bases). The CDR3 is made up of 16 amino acids. Trimming pared 6 bases from V and 3 bases from J, leaving 22 bases between. Per germline, CDR1 SGHRS and CDR2 YFSETQ. CDR3 residues: CASTTGWGVSHYEQYF. The CDR3 DNA reads as TGCGCCAGCACCACGGGATGGGGAGTCTCTCACTACGAGCAGTACTTC.

This chain joins TRBV11-2 and TRBJ2-2; 10 nucleotides match TRBD2. CDR1 is SGHAT and CDR2 is FQNNGV in the germline V gene. This CDR3 has 19 residues. J lost 1 base, V lost 5 bases, and 13 bases had no gene match. The chain's CDR3 is CASSPPRLAGVGNTGELFF. Here the CDR3 DNA reads TGTGCCAGCAGCCCTCCTCGGCTAGCGGGAGTGGGGAACACCGGGGAGCTGTTTTTT.

This clonotype showed up many times. The J gene is TRBJ1-5, the V gene TRBV27; a possible D gene is TRBD1 (5 bases). CDR1 and CDR2 from the germline V gene are MNHEY and SMNVEV (reference sequence). V shed 5 bases and J shed 1 base, with 9 bases lying between them. The CDR3 loop spans 14 amino acids. The CDR3 region is CASSLKGSNQPQHF. CDR3 DNA sequence: TGTGCCAGCAGTCTTAAGGGGAGCAATCAGCCCCAGCATTTT.

In its sample, this clonotype was seen a few times. V and J are TRBV11-2 and TRBJ2-7; the match to TRBD2 covers 11 bases. Trimming cost V 8 bases and J 2 bases; bases outside gene matches: 8. The CDR3 has 15 amino acids. Germline assignment: CDR1 SGHAT and CDR2 FQNNGV. CDR3 in amino acids: CASHPTSGTTYEQYF. The CDR3 DNA reads as TGTGCCAGCCACCCGACTAGCGGGACCACCTACGAGCAGTACTTC.

The genes are TRBV30 and TRBJ2-7; TRBD1 matches 8 bases. With V trimmed by 2 bases and J by 3 bases, 6 bases remained unmatched. This CDR3 contains 14 residues. CDR1 and CDR2 (germline): GTSNPN, SVGIG (reference sequence). CDR3 residues: CAWSLQGGNYEQYF. CDR3 in DNA: TGTGCCTGGAGTTTACAGGGGGGAAACTACGAGCAGTACTTC.

V gene TRBV20-1 combines with J gene TRBJ1-4; D gene unclear. The V end was cut by 5 bases, the J end by 4 bases, with 2 bases between. This CDR3 is built from 10 residues. Germline V lookup: CDR1 DFQATT, CDR2 SNEGSKA (reference sequence). In DNA form, the CDR3 reads TGCAGTGCTTTTAATGAAAAACTGTTTTTT. This translates into CSAFNEKLFF.

The genes are TRBV24-1 and TRBJ2-1, with D hard to call. The germline V gene has CDR1 KGHDR and CDR2 SFDVKD. The CDR3 spans 17 residues. V dropped 5 bases and J dropped 7 bases, with 23 bases sitting between them. The CDR3 loop is CATSAPSFGFAQNEQFF. CDR3 DNA: TGTGCCACCAGTGCACCCTCTTTTGGATTCGCTCAAAATGAGCAGTTCTTC.

This chain connects TRBV12-3 or TRBV12-4 to TRBJ1-1; D is possibly TRBD1 (5 bases). V lost 1 base and J 0 bases, leaving 9 bases between the germline ends. The CDR3 is made up of 15 amino acids. CDR3 DNA: TGTGCCAGCAGTTTAGTACAGGCATTGAACACTGAAGCTTTCTTT. It codes for CASSLVQALNTEAFF.

CDR3 amino acids: CASSQQGLVGAEQFF. Written as DNA, the CDR3 is TGTGCCAGCAGCCAACAGGGACTAGTCGGCGCTGAGCAGTTCTTC. The chain uses TRBV3-1 and TRBJ2-1; 8 nucleotides line up with TRBD2. CDR3 length: 15 amino acids. Germline V gene sequence: CDR1 LGHDT, CDR2 YNNKEL (reference sequence). With 2 bases clipped from V and 9 bases from J, the junction kept 9 bases outside the gene matches.

A few counts support this clonotype. This chain uses TRBV7-3 with TRBJ2-1; D is unclear. The CDR3 spans 13 residues. Germline lookup yields CDR1 SGHTA and CDR2 FQGTGA. V lost 4 bases, J lost 4 bases, and 8 bases lay in between. This chain's CDR3 is CASSSPEYNEQFF. The DNA of the CDR3 is TGTGCCAGCAGCTCCCCCGAGTACAATGAGCAGTTCTTC.

This clonotype was counted a few times. This chain connects TRBV12-3 or TRBV12-4 to TRBJ2-7; 9 positions agree with TRBD2. Trimming at V came to 5 bases and at J to 4 bases, leaving 6 bases not matched to a gene. The CDR3 runs 14 residues. CDR3 coding DNA: TGTGCCAGCAGTCAGACTAGCGGCACTTACGAGCAGTACTTC. Translated: CASSQTSGTYEQYF.

This clonotype was counted at least ten times. The V call is TRBV29-1, the J call TRBJ1-2; D is unresolved. Deletions cut 3 bases from V and 6 bases from J, with 11 bases between. Germline V CDR1 and CDR2: SQVTM, ANQGSEA. This CDR3 contains 12 residues. CDR3 region: CSVELPGHGYTF. The CDR3 nucleotides are TGCAGCGTTGAGTTGCCGGGTCATGGCTACACCTTC.

This clonotype appeared many times. This chain uses TRBV20-1 with TRBJ1-3; the D gene is possibly TRBD1 (5 bases). This CDR3 is 14 amino acids long. CDR1 and CDR2 from the germline V gene are DFQATT and SNEGSKA (reference sequence). V was cut by 8 bases and J by 1 base, with 15 bases left in between. The CDR3 DNA reads TGCAGTTTTCTCGGCGGGGGGTCTGGAAACACCATATATTTT. It specifies CSFLGGGSGNTIYF.

The V gene is TRBV30, the J gene TRBJ1-5; D is unclear. The CDR3 totals 14 residues. Germline CDR1 and CDR2: GTSNPN and SVGIG (reference sequence). V gave up 1 base and J gave up 3 bases, with 10 bases separating them. CDR3 nucleotide sequence: TGTGCCTGGAGTGGGTACGGCCCCAATCAGCCCCAGCATTTT. Translation gives CAWSGYGPNQPQHF.